This T cell receptor beta chain originates from a study of PD-1 blockade in classical Hodgkin lymphoma. Study results and caveats: Relapsed/refractory patients reportedly had the lowest baseline TCR diversity, below newly diagnosed patients, who were below healthy donors. Exclusion was applied to patients who started nivolumab under 1 year after ASCT. Baseline diversity resembling that of newly diagnosed patients was seen in complete responders.

Here immunoSEQ multiplex PCR was the method, and the copy in TCRdb shows in-frame clones only, minus some. The repertoire has under 30,000 clones, roughly 78% of them found once; the top ten carry around a tenth. In the case of this clone: Antigen: not known.

Every patient had relapsed following autologous stem cell transplantation, and cohorts differed in brentuximab vedotin exposure. Complete response, partial response or progressive disease were the best responses. The sample was peripheral blood mononuclear cells (PBMCs), taken before the second cycle of nivolumab. The TCR was taken from a human donor with classical Hodgkin lymphoma.

In nucleotides, the CDR3 is TGCGCCAGCAGCCGCACCACAGGGACCCCCTACAATGAGCAGTTCTTC. Protein: CASSRTTGTPYNEQFF. The rearrangement joins TRBV4-1 to TRBJ2-1; weak D call: TRBD1 (6 bases). The CDR3 extends over 16 amino acids. In germline, CDR1 is MGHRA, CDR2 YSYEKL. V was shortened by 4 bases and J by 2 bases, with 15 bases between the two germline ends.